The clone carrying this T cell receptor (beta chain) was detected many times. From 350 to 500 ng of RNA, a library with molecular barcoded alpha/delta and beta/gamma adaptors was made. MiXCR was run by TCRdb on the reads, yielding one entry per CDR3 protein. The sample contains about 47,000 distinct CDR3 sequences, less than 15% of which appear only once. Germline V gene sequence: CDR1 SGHTA, CDR2 FQGNSA. CDR3 size: 15 residues. V was cut by 2 bases and J by 4 bases, with 14 bases left in between. The data stem from a study of read filtering for tumor transcriptome and immune sequencing. Across the study: Among patients, approximately 16 were male and around 14 female, aged roughly 40 to 90 (mean around 66).

Sampling of bone marrow took place during active disease in every patient. Sequencing used a population of CD138-negative cells sorted from bone marrow. The source of this sequence is a donor aged 40 or older with multiple myeloma. This chain uses TRBV7-2 with TRBJ2-5, with D possibly matching TRBD2 (6 bases). CDR3 amino acids: CASSLNSLGGETQYF. For the CDR3, the DNA is TGTGCCAGCAGCTTAAATAGCCTCGGGGGAGAGACCCAGTACTTC.